The clone carrying this T cell receptor beta chain was observed many times. These data belong to a study of T cells in Graves' hyperthyroidism and ophthalmopathy. V dropped 5 bases and J dropped 7; count of bases not matched to a gene: 6. This CDR3 has 16 amino acids. TCR beta CDR3 sequences were amplified from RNA transcripts. The study used the HTBI primer set for a first-round RT-PCR of the TCR CDR3. TCRdb analysed the multiplex PCR reads with MiXCR anew, one entry per CDR3 protein. This sample yields hundreds of thousands of distinct CDR3 sequences, of which less than 15% are seen a single time; roughly 10% belongs to the top ten. Using more than 7.5 ml of fresh peripheral blood, PBMCs were prepared.

Input material: blood. The sequence came from a woman between 18 and 30 years old with Graves' hyperthyroidism. V is TRBV12-3 or TRBV12-4 and J is TRBJ2-2; 14 bases agree with TRBD2. DNA for the CDR3: TGTGCCAGCAGTAGGGGACTAGCGGGAGTCGTCGGGGAGCTGTTTTTT. Translation: CASSRGLAGVVGELFF.